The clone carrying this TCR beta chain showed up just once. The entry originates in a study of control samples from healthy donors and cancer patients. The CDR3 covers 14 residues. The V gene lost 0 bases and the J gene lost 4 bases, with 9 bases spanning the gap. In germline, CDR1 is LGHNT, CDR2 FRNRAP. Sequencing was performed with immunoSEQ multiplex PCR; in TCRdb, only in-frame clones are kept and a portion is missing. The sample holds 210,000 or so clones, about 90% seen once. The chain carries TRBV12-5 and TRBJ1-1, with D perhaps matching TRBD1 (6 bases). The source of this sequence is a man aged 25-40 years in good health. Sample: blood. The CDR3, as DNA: TGTGCTAGTGGTTTGGTACAGGGAGGCACTGAAGCTTTCTTT. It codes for CASGLVQGGTEAFF.